These T cell receptor beta chains were read from a single sample in a study of shared clonotypes between healthy human individuals. Data came from immunoSEQ multiplex PCR; TCRdb stores just in-frame clones and leaves some out. The profile shows a few hundred thousand clones, about 95% of them singletons. The material sequenced was naive CD8+ T cells sorted from blood. Receptors originate from a woman under 40 in good health. Both conserved end residues are part of each CDR3. D genes are given only for firm matches. Size values are once, few and many counts, or a class for expanded clones, and some rows have none.

J gene: TRBJ1-1; V gene: TRBV27; clone size: .; D gene: .; CDR3 DNA: TGTGCCAGCAGTTTACAGGCCGGGGACACTGAAGCTTTCTTT; CDR3 protein: CASSLQAGDTEAFF
J gene: TRBJ2-7; V gene: TRBV4-1; clone size: .; D gene: .; CDR3 DNA: TGCGCCAGCAGCCTGGAGGAGGGTCTCCAATCGACCTACGAGCAGTACTTC; CDR3 protein: CASSLEEGLQSTYEQYF
J gene: TRBJ2-7; V gene: TRBV4-2; clone size: .; D gene: .; CDR3 DNA: TGTGCCAGCAGCCTTCTCCTAGCGCAAAGCTCCTACGAGCAGTACTTC; CDR3 protein: CASSLLLAQSSYEQYF
J gene: TRBJ1-2; V gene: TRBV13; clone size: .; D gene: .; CDR3 DNA: TGTGCCAGCAGCTTAGGAGGGGTGAGCTATGGCTACACCTTC; CDR3 protein: CASSLGGVSYGYTF
J gene: TRBJ2-1; V gene: TRBV27; clone size: .; D gene: TRBD2; CDR3 DNA: TGTGCCAGCGGTAGCGGGAGCACCTACAATGAGCAGTTCTTC; CDR3 protein: CASGSGSTYNEQFF
J gene: TRBJ2-7; V gene: TRBV18; clone size: .; D gene: TRBD1; CDR3 DNA: TGTGCCAGCTCACCAACTAAAGGGACAGCGACCCCCTACGAGCAGTACTTC; CDR3 protein: CASSPTKGTATPYEQYF
J gene: TRBJ2-2; V gene: TRBV19; clone size: .; D gene: .; CDR3 DNA: TGTGCCAGTAGTATAGATGTTTGGGTCGGGGAGCTGTTTTTT; CDR3 protein: CASSIDVWVGELFF
J gene: TRBJ1-1; V gene: TRBV28; clone size: .; D gene: .; CDR3 DNA: TGTGCCAGCAGTTTAACCCGGGTGAACACTGAAGCTTTCTTT; CDR3 protein: CASSLTRVNTEAFF
J gene: TRBJ2-1; V gene: TRBV28; clone size: .; D gene: TRBD2; CDR3 DNA: TGTGCCAGCAGTTTTCCTTCCGGGAGGGATAATGAGCAGTTCTTC; CDR3 protein: CASSFPSGRDNEQFF
J gene: TRBJ2-2; V gene: TRBV7-3; clone size: .; D gene: .; CDR3 DNA: TGTGCCAGCAGCGACAAACAAACCGGGGAGCTGTTTTTT; CDR3 protein: CASSDKQTGELFF
J gene: TRBJ2-7; V gene: TRBV28; clone size: .; D gene: .; CDR3 DNA: TGTGCCAGCAGTTTATTGGAGAGCTCCGGACACGAGCAGTACTTC; CDR3 protein: CASSLLESSGHEQYF
J gene: TRBJ2-2; V gene: TRBV5-4; clone size: .; D gene: .; CDR3 DNA: TGTGCCAGCAGCTCCTGGGGGGCCGGGGAGCTGTTTTTT; CDR3 protein: CASSSWGAGELFF
J gene: TRBJ1-2; V gene: TRBV29-1; clone size: .; D gene: .; CDR3 DNA: TGCAGCGTTGTGGGGGGGCGAAACTATGGCTACACCTTC; CDR3 protein: CSVVGGRNYGYTF
J gene: TRBJ2-1; V gene: TRBV4-1; clone size: .; D gene: TRBD2; CDR3 DNA: TGCGCCAGCAGCCAGGAGACTAGCGTGTACAATGAGCGGCAGTTCTTC; CDR3 protein: CASSQETSVYNERQFF
J gene: TRBJ2-1; V gene: TRBV27; clone size: .; D gene: TRBD2; CDR3 DNA: TGTGCCAGCAGTTTCGACCCCTATCGGGAGGGCCCCTACAATGAGCAGTTCTTC; CDR3 protein: CASSFDPYREGPYNEQFF
J gene: TRBJ2-7; V gene: TRBV5-5; clone size: .; D gene: .; CDR3 DNA: TGTGCCAGCATACCTCAGGCCTCCTACGAGCAGTACTTC; CDR3 protein: CASIPQASYEQYF
J gene: TRBJ2-1; V gene: TRBV2; clone size: .; D gene: TRBD1; CDR3 DNA: TGTGCCAGCAGCGGGACAGGGGGCTACAATGAGCAGTTCTTC; CDR3 protein: CASSGTGGYNEQFF
J gene: TRBJ2-7; V gene: TRBV6-5; clone size: .; D gene: TRBD1; CDR3 DNA: TGTGCCAGCAGTTCGGGTTCCAGACAGGGGGCATACGAGCAGTACTTC; CDR3 protein: CASSSGSRQGAYEQYF
J gene: TRBJ1-2; V gene: TRBV6-1; clone size: once; D gene: TRBD1; CDR3 DNA: TGTGCCAGCAGGGTTACAGGGGTTCCCTATGGCTACACCTTC; CDR3 protein: CASRVTGVPYGYTF
J gene: TRBJ2-5; V gene: TRBV2; clone size: .; D gene: .; CDR3 DNA: TGTGCCAGCAGTCCGTCAGCAGTCATGATGGAGACCCAGTACTTC; CDR3 protein: CASSPSAVMMETQYF
J gene: TRBJ2-1; V gene: TRBV27; clone size: .; D gene: TRBD1; CDR3 DNA: TGTGCCAGCACTTACAGGGGTGGCCCCTACAATGAGCAGTTCTTC; CDR3 protein: CASTYRGGPYNEQFF
J gene: TRBJ2-1; V gene: TRBV4-2; clone size: .; D gene: TRBD2; CDR3 DNA: TGTGCCAGCAGTCTCCGGGACCCCAGGACTAGCGGGAGGGATGAGCAGTTCTTC; CDR3 protein: CASSLRDPRTSGRDEQFF
J gene: TRBJ2-1; V gene: TRBV11-2; clone size: once; D gene: .; CDR3 DNA: TGTGCCAGCAGCCCCGGCTCATACAATGAGCAGTTCTTC; CDR3 protein: CASSPGSYNEQFF
J gene: TRBJ1-1; V gene: TRBV19; clone size: .; D gene: TRBD1; CDR3 DNA: TGTGCCAGTAGGACCGGGACAGAGAACACTGAAGCTTTCTTT; CDR3 protein: CASRTGTENTEAFF
J gene: TRBJ2-1; V gene: TRBV9; clone size: .; D gene: TRBD2; CDR3 DNA: TGTGCCAGCAGCGTAGGAATTAGCGGGATGGGTGAGCAGTTCTTC; CDR3 protein: CASSVGISGMGEQFF